The 24 T cell receptor beta chains in this list originate from one sample, sequenced in a study of blood T cell repertoires in COVID-19. This table comes from immunoSEQ multiplex PCR, and its TCRdb copy is limited to in-frame clones, with some not included. The sample lists roughly 58,000 clones, under 80% occurring once. What was sequenced was PBMCs or T cells enriched from blood (not recorded which). These receptors were obtained from a woman aged 55-70 years who had been exposed to COVID-19.

The V and J genes are TRBV3-1 (or the pseudogene TRBV3-2) and TRBJ1-2, with D possibly matching TRBD1 (6 bases). CDR1 is LGHDT and CDR2 is YNNKEL in the germline V gene (reference sequence). The CDR3 contains 16 residues. Trimming took off 1 base at V and 0 bases at J, with 12 bases between the two ends. Written as DNA, the CDR3 is TGTGCCAGCAGCCAAGTAACAGGGACAACTAACTATGGCTACACCTTC. Translated: CASSQVTGTTNYGYTF.

The V and J genes are TRBV7-2 and TRBJ1-4; no clear D. This CDR3 has 13 amino acids. Germline CDR1 and CDR2: SGHTA and FQGNSA. V lost 6 bases and J lost 0, with 5 bases in between. The CDR3 DNA follows: TGTGCCAGCAGGGAGGCAACTAATGAAAAACTGTTTTTT. This sequence encodes CASREATNEKLFF.

The J gene is TRBJ2-7, the V gene TRBV19, with 10 positions matching TRBD1. V lost 0 bases to trimming and J lost 10 bases; unmatched junction nucleotides: 9. Germline CDR1 is LNHDA and CDR2 is SQIVND (reference sequence). CDR3 size: 15 residues. CDR3 nucleotides: TGTGCCAGTAGTATAGACGGGACAGGGGACTCTGGACAGTACTTC. It encodes CASSIDGTGDSGQYF.

This chain uses TRBV28 with TRBJ1-5; 7 nucleotides match TRBD1. V was clipped by 8 bases and J by 6 bases; unmatched bases: 16. Germline V gene data show CDR1 as MDHEN and CDR2 as SYDVKM. The CDR3 consists of 16 residues. The CDR3 region has the DNA TGTGCCAGCGGGTTGACAGGGAGAGGATTATCTCAGCCCCAGCATTTT. Amino acids: CASGLTGRGLSQPQHF. The whole variable domain, filled in from reference TRBV28 and TRBJ1-5, reads DVKVTQSSRYLVKRTGEKVFLECVQDMDHENMFWYRQDPGLGLRLIYFSYDVKMKEKGDIPEGYSVSREKKERFSLILESASTNQTSMYLCASGLTGRGLSQPQHFGDGTRLSIL.

This chain uses TRBV7-9 with TRBJ2-7, with D perhaps matching TRBD1 (6 bases). Looked up from germline, CDR1 is SEHNR and CDR2 is FQNEAQ (reference sequence). This CDR3 spans 12 amino acids. Trimming stripped 8 bases from V and 5 bases from J, with 13 bases between. Here the CDR3 DNA reads TGTGCCAGCCTAAATGAGGGGGACGAGCAGTACTTC. Amino acid sequence: CASLNEGDEQYF. The variable domain in full, completed from reference TRBV7-9 and TRBJ2-7, reads DTGVSQNPRHKITKRGQNVTFRCDPISEHNRLYWYRQTLGQGPEFLTYFQNEAQLEKSRLLSDRFSAERPKGSFSTLEIQRTEQGDSAMYLCASLNEGDEQYFGPGTRLTVT.

V and J are TRBV11-2 and TRBJ1-2; tentative D call: TRBD1 (5 bases). V lost 5 bases and J 7 bases, leaving 17 bases between the germline ends. This CDR3 has 14 amino acids. In germline, CDR1 is SGHAT, CDR2 FQNNGV. This CDR3 reads CASSPRAGQRGYTF. The CDR3 nucleotides read TGTGCCAGCAGCCCCCGGGCAGGGCAACGTGGCTACACCTTC. The full variable domain, rest sourced from reference TRBV11-2 and TRBJ1-2, is EAGVAQSPRYKIIEKRQSVAFWCNPISGHATLYWYQQILGQGPKLLIQFQNNGVVDDSQLPKDRFSAERLKGVDSTLKIQPAKLEDSAVYLCASSPRAGQRGYTFGSGTRLTVV.

The table lists this clone with a count of one. This chain connects TRBV30 to TRBJ2-7, with D perhaps TRBD2 (5 bases). This CDR3 contains 14 residues. V lost 0 bases, J lost 2 bases, and 11 bases lay in between. Germline V lookup: CDR1 GTSNPN, CDR2 SVGIG (reference sequence). The CDR3 protein is CAWSVSGKTYEQYF. Written as DNA, the CDR3 is TGTGCCTGGAGTGTTTCGGGAAAAACCTACGAGCAGTACTTC.

The chain combines TRBV13 with TRBJ2-3; 10 bases fit TRBD2. Germline assignment: CDR1 PRHDT and CDR2 FYEKMQ (reference sequence). The CDR3 runs to 16 residues. V was pared by 5 bases and J by 8 bases, with 13 bases of the junction left unmatched. CDR3 nucleotide sequence: TGTGCCAGCAGCCACCTTTTTAGCGGGGGGTCGGGTACGCAGTATTTT. Its translation: CASSHLFSGGSGTQYF.

This sequence joins TRBV7-9 and TRBJ2-5; 11 bases fit TRBD2. CDR1 is SEHNR, CDR2 FQNEAQ, per germline (reference sequence). The CDR3 runs 16 residues. Germline trimming cut 4 bases from V and 3 bases from J; bases unmatched to any gene: 7. CDR3 in amino acids: CASSSHELAGEETQYF. CDR3 in DNA: TGTGCCAGCAGCTCCCACGAACTAGCGGGGGAAGAGACCCAGTACTTC.

V is TRBV25-1 and J is TRBJ1-2, with 9 bases identical to TRBD1. Germline V CDR1 and CDR2: MGHDK, SYGVNS. Unmatched junction bases numbered 5, after V lost 1 base and J lost 8 bases. This CDR3 region has 14 residues. Here the CDR3 reads CASSEFGQGFGYTF. The CDR3 DNA reads TGTGCCAGCAGTGAATTCGGACAGGGGTTCGGCTACACCTTC.

V and J are TRBV6-5 and TRBJ1-2; 8 positions match TRBD1. Germline V gene sequence: CDR1 MNHEY, CDR2 SVGAGI. The ends lost 6 bases at V and 4 bases at J; junction bases unmatched: 7. This CDR3 spans 14 amino acids. The chain's CDR3 is CASRTGQGPYGYTF. In DNA form, the CDR3 reads TGTGCCAGCAGGACAGGACAGGGACCCTATGGCTACACCTTC.

The genes are TRBV19 and TRBJ2-3; the D gene is possibly TRBD2 (6 bases). Germline lookup yields CDR1 LNHDA and CDR2 SQIVND (reference sequence). The ends were cut back, 6 bases at V and 5 bases at J, with 27 bases in the middle. This CDR3 contains 18 residues. The CDR3 nucleotides are TGTGCCAGTAGCTTACTCTCTCCTGGAGGGCCAGGAGGAGATACGCAGTATTTT. Protein: CASSLLSPGGPGGDTQYF.

This rearrangement joins TRBV11-2 to TRBJ1-1; TRBD1 agrees at 10 bases. The trim removed 5 bases at V and 3 bases at J, leaving 12 bases unmatched. The germline V gene has CDR1 SGHAT and CDR2 FQNNGV. This CDR3 has 17 amino acids. CDR3 residues: CASSPGQGLARDTEAFF. CDR3 in DNA: TGTGCCAGCAGCCCGGGACAGGGGTTAGCTAGGGACACTGAAGCTTTCTTT. The full variable domain, in which reference TRBV11-2 and TRBJ1-1 provide the parts outside the CDR3, is EAGVAQSPRYKIIEKRQSVAFWCNPISGHATLYWYQQILGQGPKLLIQFQNNGVVDDSQLPKDRFSAERLKGVDSTLKIQPAKLEDSAVYLCASSPGQGLARDTEAFFGQGTRLTVV.

V is TRBV7-2 and J is TRBJ1-4; 7 nucleotides match TRBD1. The V gene end was trimmed by 5 bases and the J gene end by 12 bases; junction bases not matched to a gene: 9. This CDR3 spans 13 amino acids. Germline V gene lookup returns CDR1 SGHTA and CDR2 FQGNSA. CDR3 sequence: CASSGRRQGELFF. The CDR3 DNA reads as TGTGCCAGCAGCGGAAGAAGACAGGGCGAACTGTTTTTT.

The rearrangement joins TRBV11-2 to TRBJ2-7; 9 nucleotides match TRBD2. Germline V gene sequence: CDR1 SGHAT, CDR2 FQNNGV. The length of the CDR3 is 16 residues. Germline trimming cut 1 base from V and 2 bases from J; bases unmatched to any gene: 6. The CDR3 region is CASSLALAGFPYEQYF. DNA for the CDR3: TGTGCCAGCAGCTTAGCGCTAGCGGGGTTTCCCTACGAGCAGTACTTC.

This clone was observed a single time. V and J are TRBV19 and TRBJ2-2; 9 bases match TRBD1. V trimming: 3 bases; J trimming: 3 bases; junction bases outside the gene matches: 5. Per the germline V gene, CDR1 is LNHDA and CDR2 is SQIVND (reference sequence). CDR3 length: 16 amino acids. CDR3 in DNA: TGTGCCAGTAGTATGGGGACAGGGAAGGACACCGGGGAGCTGTTTTTT. Amino acid sequence: CASSMGTGKDTGELFF.

V usage is TRBV29-1 and J usage is TRBJ2-7, with D perhaps TRBD2 (6 bases). The CDR3 contains 14 residues. Trimming took off 1 base at V and 1 base at J, with 11 bases between the two ends. Germline lookup yields CDR1 SQVTM and CDR2 ANQGSEA. The CDR3 spells CSVEGEGTSYEQYF. The CDR3 coding sequence is TGCAGCGTTGAAGGTGAAGGGACTTCCTACGAGCAGTACTTC.

The J gene is TRBJ2-5, the V gene TRBV6-6, with TRBD2 as a possible D gene (6 bases). The CDR3 length is 11 residues. Deletions cut 7 bases from V and 7 bases from J, with 10 bases between. In germline, CDR1 is MNHNY, CDR2 SVGAGI (reference sequence). The CDR3 sequence: CASMGGVTQYF. CDR3 DNA: TGTGCCAGCATGGGCGGGGTGACCCAGTACTTC.

The rearrangement joins TRBV11-2 to TRBJ2-1; 7 bases are a match to TRBD1. The length of the CDR3 is 12 residues. The germline V gene has CDR1 SGHAT and CDR2 FQNNGV. V lost 10 bases to trimming and J lost 7 bases; unmatched junction nucleotides: 7. CDR3 sequence: CAIGTVGNEQFF. The DNA of the CDR3 is TGTGCCATCGGGACAGTTGGGAATGAGCAGTTCTTC. Looking up the rest from reference TRBV11-2 and TRBJ2-1 gives the full variable domain: EAGVAQSPRYKIIEKRQSVAFWCNPISGHATLYWYQQILGQGPKLLIQFQNNGVVDDSQLPKDRFSAERLKGVDSTLKIQPAKLEDSAVYLCAIGTVGNEQFFGPGTRLTVL.

The rearrangement uses TRBV5-1 and TRBJ1-2, with TRBD1 matching over 7 bases. This CDR3 has 13 amino acids. J gave up 13 bases and V 3 bases, and 12 bases lay outside the gene matches. Germline V CDR1 and CDR2: SGHRS, YFSETQ. The CDR3 loop reads CASSSPDRTVPTF. The CDR3 DNA reads as TGCGCCAGCAGCTCTCCGGACAGGACGGTTCCCACCTTC.

DNA for the CDR3: TGTGCCAGCAGCCAAGGACAGGGGGCGGCCGAAGCTTTCTTT. Translation gives CASSQGQGAAEAFF. The gene calls are TRBV3-1 (or the pseudogene TRBV3-2) and TRBJ1-1; TRBD1 agrees at 10 bases. Germline CDR1 LGHDT, CDR2 YNNKEL (reference sequence). J was trimmed by 8 bases and V by 1 base; bases with no gene match: 4. The CDR3 is 14 amino acids.

The gene calls are TRBV19 and TRBJ2-7; TRBD2 is a possible D gene (5 bases). CDR1 and CDR2 from the germline V gene are LNHDA and SQIVND (reference sequence). This CDR3 spans 16 amino acids. V was clipped by 3 bases and J by 1 base, with 16 bases between them. Here the CDR3 reads CASSIIRGPDSYEQYF. The CDR3 DNA follows: TGTGCCAGTAGTATTATCCGAGGGCCAGATTCCTACGAGCAGTACTTC.

The chain employs TRBV29-1 and TRBJ2-4; D not resolved. The CDR3 spans 13 residues. Germline CDR1 and CDR2: SQVTM and ANQGSEA. V dropped 5 bases and J dropped 3 bases, with 11 bases sitting between them. The DNA of the CDR3 is TGCAGCGTTCTAGAGGTCGGCAAAAACATTCAGTACTTC. Protein product: CSVLEVGKNIQYF.

This clone was picked up one time. The chain is built from TRBV7-2 and TRBJ2-2, with 11 nucleotides matching TRBD1. The CDR3 consists of 16 residues. CDR1 is SGHTA, CDR2 FQGNSA, per germline. After removal of 1 base from V and 3 bases from J, the junction contained 1 base not matched to a gene. CDR3 sequence (DNA): TGTGCCAGCAGCTTAGGGACAGGGGGCTACACCGGGGAGCTGTTTTTT. It translates to CASSLGTGGYTGELFF.